This record concerns one T cell receptor beta chain sequence. These data are taken from a study of preoperative IRX-2 immunotherapy in early breast cancer. Produced via immunoSEQ multiplex PCR; TCRdb's table is partial and in-frame only. The sample gives 30,000 to 35,000 clones, 90% to 95% of which show up once; 5% to 7% is in the top ten. This CDR3 contains 13 residues. V lost 1 base to trimming and J lost 5 bases, with 8 bases between them. Germline CDR1 and CDR2: MGHRA and YSYEKL. Regarding treatment: preoperative locoregional IRX-2 cytokine immunotherapy. The chain is built from TRBV4-1 and TRBJ1-2; no clear D gene. This TCR derives from a human donor with breast cancer. The sample here was taken from a patient treated with IRX-2 immunotherapy. Here the CDR3 reads CASSQVYSYGYTF. The CDR3 coding sequence is TGCGCCAGCAGCCAAGTCTACAGTTATGGCTACACCTTC.